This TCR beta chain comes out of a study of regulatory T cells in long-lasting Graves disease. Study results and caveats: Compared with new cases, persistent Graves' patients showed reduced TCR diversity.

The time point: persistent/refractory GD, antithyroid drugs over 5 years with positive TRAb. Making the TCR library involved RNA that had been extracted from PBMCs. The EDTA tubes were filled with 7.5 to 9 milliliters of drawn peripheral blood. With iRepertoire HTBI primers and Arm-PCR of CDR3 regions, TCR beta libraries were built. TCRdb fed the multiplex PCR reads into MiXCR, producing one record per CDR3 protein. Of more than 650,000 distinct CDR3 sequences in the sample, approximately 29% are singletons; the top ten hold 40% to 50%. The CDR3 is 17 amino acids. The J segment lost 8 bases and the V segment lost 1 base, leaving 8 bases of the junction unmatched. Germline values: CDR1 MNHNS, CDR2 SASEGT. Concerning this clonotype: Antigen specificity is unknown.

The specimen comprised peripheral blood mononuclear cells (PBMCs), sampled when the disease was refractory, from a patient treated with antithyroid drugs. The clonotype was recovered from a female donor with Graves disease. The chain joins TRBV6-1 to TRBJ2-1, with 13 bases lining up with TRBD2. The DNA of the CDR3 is TGTGCCAGCAGTGAAGTAGGGGGACTAGCGGGAAGCGATGAGCAGTTCTTC. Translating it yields CASSEVGGLAGSDEQFF.